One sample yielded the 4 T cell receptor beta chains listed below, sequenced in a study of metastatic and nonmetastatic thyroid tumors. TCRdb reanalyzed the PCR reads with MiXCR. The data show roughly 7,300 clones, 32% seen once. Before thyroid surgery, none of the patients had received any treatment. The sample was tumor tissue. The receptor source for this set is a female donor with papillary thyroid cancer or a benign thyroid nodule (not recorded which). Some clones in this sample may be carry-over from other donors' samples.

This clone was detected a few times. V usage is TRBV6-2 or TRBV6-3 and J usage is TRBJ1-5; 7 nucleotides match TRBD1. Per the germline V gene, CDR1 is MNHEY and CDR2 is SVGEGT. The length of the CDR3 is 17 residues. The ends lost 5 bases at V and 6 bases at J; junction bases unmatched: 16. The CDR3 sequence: CASSVRTGVGLGQPQHF. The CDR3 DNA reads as TGTGCCAGCAGTGTTCGGACAGGTGTGGGTTTGGGTCAGCCCCAGCATTTT.

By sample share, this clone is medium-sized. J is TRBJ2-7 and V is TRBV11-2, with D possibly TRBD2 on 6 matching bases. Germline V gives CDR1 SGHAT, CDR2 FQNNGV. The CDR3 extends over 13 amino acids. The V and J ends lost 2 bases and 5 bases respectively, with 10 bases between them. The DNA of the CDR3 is TGTGCCAGCAGCTTATGGGGAGGAAACGAGCAGTACTTC. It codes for CASSLWGGNEQYF.

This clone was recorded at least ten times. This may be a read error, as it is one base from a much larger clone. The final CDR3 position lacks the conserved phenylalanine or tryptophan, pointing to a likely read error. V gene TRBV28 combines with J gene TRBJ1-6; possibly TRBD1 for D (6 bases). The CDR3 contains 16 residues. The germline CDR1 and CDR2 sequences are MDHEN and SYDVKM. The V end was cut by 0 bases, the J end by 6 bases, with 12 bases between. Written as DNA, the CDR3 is TGTGCCAGCAGTTTATGGACGGACAGCATTAATTCACCCCTCCACCTT. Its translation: CASSLWTDSINSPLHL.

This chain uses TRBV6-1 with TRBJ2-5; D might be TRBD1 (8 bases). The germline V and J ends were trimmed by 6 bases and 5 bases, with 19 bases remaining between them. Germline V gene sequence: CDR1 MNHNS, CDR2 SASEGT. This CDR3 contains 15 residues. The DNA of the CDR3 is TGTGCCAGCAGAGCAGTACAGGGGGGGTTTGAGACCCAGTACTTC. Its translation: CASRAVQGGFETQYF.